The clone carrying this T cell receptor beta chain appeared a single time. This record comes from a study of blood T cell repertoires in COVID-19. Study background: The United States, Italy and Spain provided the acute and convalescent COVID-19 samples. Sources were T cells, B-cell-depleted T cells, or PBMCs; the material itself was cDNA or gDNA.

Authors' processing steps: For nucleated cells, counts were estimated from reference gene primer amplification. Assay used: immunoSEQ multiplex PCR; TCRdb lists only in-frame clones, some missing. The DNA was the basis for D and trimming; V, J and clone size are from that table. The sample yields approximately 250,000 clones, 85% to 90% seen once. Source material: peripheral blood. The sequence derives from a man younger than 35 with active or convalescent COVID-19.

The CDR3 sequence: CASSLSTGSSYNEQFF. The CDR3 nucleotides read TGTGCCAGCAGTTTATCTACGGGTAGCTCCTACAATGAGCAGTTCTTC. V gene TRBV27 combines with J gene TRBJ2-1, with D unresolved. The length of the CDR3 is 16 residues. Trimming left V 0 bases short and J 0 bases short, with 9 bases between. Per the germline V gene, CDR1 is MNHEY and CDR2 is SMNVEV (reference sequence).